This T cell receptor (beta chain) comes out of a study of blood T cell repertoires in COVID-19. Whole-study context: Samples representing acute and convalescent COVID-19 were sourced from the United States, Italy and Spain. Sources were T cells, B-cell-depleted T cells, or PBMCs; the material itself was cDNA or gDNA.

The V end was cut by 5 bases, the J end by 0 bases, with 11 bases between. CDR1 SGHAT and CDR2 FQNNGV come from the germline V gene. The CDR3 length is 16 residues. Under the authors' procedure: Reference gene primer amplification in the assay estimated nucleated cell counts. The table came from immunoSEQ multiplex PCR; TCRdb's copy has only in-frame clones and leaves some out. The D gene and trimming were derived from the DNA, and the V and J assignments and clone size from that table. The table records more than 300,000 clones, 86% of them present only once. This chain connects TRBV11-2 to TRBJ2-6; maybe TRBD1 (5 bases). The sample consisted of peripheral blood. The source is a woman in her forties or fifties with acute or convalescent COVID-19. CDR3 loop: CASSLQGVSGANVLTF. The DNA for the CDR3 is TGTGCCAGCAGCCTCCAGGGTGTCTCTGGGGCCAACGTCCTGACTTTC.